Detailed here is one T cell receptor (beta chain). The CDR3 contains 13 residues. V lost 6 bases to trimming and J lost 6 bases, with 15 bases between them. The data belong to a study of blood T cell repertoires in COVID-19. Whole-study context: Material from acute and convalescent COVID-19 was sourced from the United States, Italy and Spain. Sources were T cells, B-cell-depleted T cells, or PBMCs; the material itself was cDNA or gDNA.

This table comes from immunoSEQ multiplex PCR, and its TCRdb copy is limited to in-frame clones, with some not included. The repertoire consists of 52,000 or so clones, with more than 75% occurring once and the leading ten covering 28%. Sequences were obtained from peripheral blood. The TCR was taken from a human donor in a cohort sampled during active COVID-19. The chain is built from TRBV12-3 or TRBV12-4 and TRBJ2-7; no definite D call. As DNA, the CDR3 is TGTGCCAGCAGGCTACAGCTGACGACCGAGCAGTACTTC. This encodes CASRLQLTTEQYF.